The 27 T cell receptor beta chains below all came from one sample that was sequenced in a study of T-cell reconstitution after alpha-beta-depleted transplantation in children. Preparation of the TCRbeta library was carried out with unique molecular identifiers. Each CDR3 protein is one row after TCRdb ran MiXCR on the PCR reads. Of approximately 300,000 distinct CDR3 sequences listed, 10% are singletons. The material was PBMCs, obtained before TCRalphabeta/CD19-depleted stem cell transplant. The source is a boy less than two years old with acute myeloid leukemia, due to receive a stem cell transplant.

The genes are TRBV3-1 and TRBJ2-2; D gene ambiguous. CDR3 length equals 13 residues. V lost 1 base and J 4 bases, leaving 4 bases between the germline ends. Germline CDR1 is LGHDT and CDR2 is YNNKEL (reference sequence). The CDR3 DNA follows: TGTGCCAGCAGCCAAGGGAGCACCGGGGAGCTGTTTTTT. Its translation is CASSQGSTGELFF.

Ten or more counts support this clonotype. The V call is TRBV28, the J call TRBJ2-7, with 8 nucleotides matching TRBD2. Germline CDR1 MDHEN, CDR2 SYDVKM. V was pared by 3 bases and J by 2 bases, with 6 bases of the junction left unmatched. This CDR3 region has 15 residues. The CDR3 loop is CASSFRRGETYEQYF. In DNA form, the CDR3 reads TGTGCCAGCAGTTTTAGGCGGGGGGAAACCTACGAGCAGTACTTC. Supplemented by reference TRBV28 and TRBJ2-7, the full variable domain reads DVKVTQSSRYLVKRTGEKVFLECVQDMDHENMFWYRQDPGLGLRLIYFSYDVKMKEKGDIPEGYSVSREKKERFSLILESASTNQTSMYLCASSFRRGETYEQYFGPGTRLTVT.

The chain uses TRBV12-3 or TRBV12-4 and TRBJ1-2; possibly TRBD1 for D (5 bases). V lost 3 bases and J lost 8, with 13 bases in between. The CDR3 runs 13 residues. The CDR3 region has the DNA TGTGCCAGCAGTTTGGGACCGACGGCAGGCTACACCTTC. It translates to CASSLGPTAGYTF.

The CDR3 region has the DNA TGCGCCAGCAGCCCCCGGGGATCCCGGGGGGAGACCCAGTACTTC. Protein product: CASSPRGSRGETQYF. The genes are TRBV5-1 and TRBJ2-5, with TRBD2 as a possible D gene (6 bases). Trimming took off 4 bases at V and 5 bases at J, with 18 bases between the two ends. CDR1 and CDR2 from the germline V gene are SGHRS and YFSETQ. This CDR3 is built from 15 residues.

This clonotype was counted a few times. This chain connects TRBV7-7 to TRBJ2-3, with D hard to call. CDR3 length: 14 residues. Trimming stripped 1 base from V and 4 bases from J, with 9 bases between. Germline V gene sequence: CDR1 SSHAT, CDR2 FNYEAQ (reference sequence). CDR3 bases: TGTGCCAGCAGCTTAGGCCAGTCTCCAGATACGCAGTATTTT. This codes for CASSLGQSPDTQYF.

This clonotype was counted ten times or more. V gene TRBV7-9 combines with J gene TRBJ1-2; D gene uncertain. Germline CDR1 and CDR2: SEHNR and FQNEAQ (reference sequence). The V and J ends lost 0 bases and 4 bases respectively, with 12 bases between them. The CDR3 extends over 15 amino acids. CDR3 region: CASSLARQPLYGYTF. The CDR3, as DNA: TGTGCCAGCAGCTTAGCGCGGCAGCCTCTCTATGGCTACACCTTC. Together with reference TRBV7-9 and TRBJ1-2, the CDR3 gives the full variable domain: DTGVSQNPRHKITKRGQNVTFRCDPISEHNRLYWYRQTLGQGPEFLTYFQNEAQLEKSRLLSDRFSAERPKGSFSTLEIQRTEQGDSAMYLCASSLARQPLYGYTFGSGTRLTVV.

This clonotype appeared many times. The chain links TRBV27 to TRBJ1-2; D is possibly TRBD1 (5 bases). The CDR3 extends over 15 amino acids. V was trimmed by 5 bases and J by 4 bases, leaving 17 bases between them. Per the germline V gene, CDR1 is MNHEY and CDR2 is SMNVEV (reference sequence). The CDR3 region is CASSPRGPWAYGYTF. Written as DNA, the CDR3 is TGTGCCAGCAGTCCCCGGGGACCATGGGCCTATGGCTACACCTTC.

This clonotype was found many times. The chain combines TRBV12-5 with TRBJ2-1, with D perhaps matching TRBD1 or TRBD2 (6 bases each). This CDR3 is built from 18 residues. The V and J ends lost 3 bases and 2 bases respectively, with 20 bases between them. CDR1 LGHNT and CDR2 FRNRAP come from the germline V gene. CDR3 sequence reads: CASGFSGDVRGTYNEQFF. The CDR3, as DNA: TGTGCTAGTGGTTTTTCAGGGGATGTCCGGGGGACCTACAATGAGCAGTTCTTC.

The chain is built from TRBV7-6 and TRBJ2-7, with 9 bases identical to TRBD2. The CDR3 spans 16 residues. Germline V CDR1 and CDR2: SGHVS, FNYEAQ. Trimming took 4 bases from V and 3 from J; bases not matched to a gene: 10. The CDR3 loop reads CASSSLAGAGDYEQYF. As DNA, the CDR3 is TGTGCCAGCAGCTCATTAGCGGGAGCAGGCGACTACGAGCAGTACTTC. The whole variable domain, filled in from reference TRBV7-6 and TRBJ2-7, reads GAGVSQSPRYKVTKRGQDVALRCDPISGHVSLYWYRQALGQGPEFLTYFNYEAQQDKSGLPNDRFSAERPEGSISTLTIQRTEQRDSAMYRCASSSLAGAGDYEQYFGPGTRLTVT.

In its sample, this clonotype was seen many times. The V call is TRBV20-1, the J call TRBJ1-5, with a tentative D call TRBD1 (5 bases). CDR3 length: 14 amino acids. V was pared by 0 bases and J by 9 bases, with 15 bases between. Germline assignment: CDR1 DFQATT and CDR2 SNEGSKA (reference sequence). The CDR3 reads CSARDRPGRGPQHF. CDR3 nucleotides: TGCAGTGCTAGAGATCGGCCAGGGCGTGGGCCCCAGCATTTT.

This clonotype has a count of ten or more. The J gene is TRBJ2-3, the V gene TRBV7-3; tentative D call: TRBD1 (5 bases). Germline V lookup: CDR1 SGHTA, CDR2 FQGTGA. The V end lost 1 base, the J end lost 3 bases, and 5 bases lay between the germline ends. The CDR3 consists of 13 residues. The CDR3 DNA reads as TGTGCCAGCAGCTTAAGACAGACAGATACGCAGTATTTT. Protein sequence: CASSLRQTDTQYF.

The chain links TRBV3-1 to TRBJ2-1; D call uncertain. Germline CDR1 and CDR2: LGHDT and YNNKEL (reference sequence). Trimming shortened V by 4 bases and J by 8 bases, and 15 bases separated the two germline ends. The CDR3 spans 14 residues. The CDR3: CASSPRPFPHEQFF. In DNA form, the CDR3 reads TGTGCCAGCAGCCCCCGACCCTTCCCCCATGAGCAGTTCTTC.

In this sample, this clonotype turned up a few times. One end of the junction is discordant with germline, which a read error may explain. The chain is built from TRBV28 and TRBJ2-5; D possibly uses TRBD1 or TRBD2 (5 bases each). The CDR3 sequence is 17 residues long. Per the germline V gene, CDR1 is MDHEN and CDR2 is SYDVKM. The CDR3 loop reads CASSWNPWDGSQETQHF. As DNA, the CDR3 is TGTGCCAGCAGTTGGAACCCCTGGGACGGATCTCAAGAGACCCAGCACTTC.

This clonotype occurred many times. V gene TRBV6-5 combines with J gene TRBJ2-3, with unresolved D. CDR1 is MNHEY and CDR2 is SVGAGI in the germline V gene. Trimming removed 2 bases at V and 3 bases at J, with 6 bases between. CDR3 length: 13 residues. The CDR3 spells CASSYRMTDTQYF. In DNA, the CDR3 is TGTGCCAGCAGTTACCGGATGACAGATACGCAGTATTTT.

This clonotype has a handful of counts. The V call is TRBV13, the J call TRBJ2-1, with 10 bases aligning to TRBD2. The CDR3 has 15 residues. CDR1 and CDR2 from the germline V gene are PRHDT and FYEKMQ (reference sequence). Trimming at V came to 6 bases and at J to 9 bases, leaving 11 bases not matched to a gene. The DNA of the CDR3 is TGTGCCAGCAGGCCACCTAGCGGGGGCCGAGGTGAGCAGTTCTTC. Translated, it gives CASRPPSGGRGEQFF.

This clonotype occurred many times. The chain carries TRBV27 and TRBJ2-2; 7 bases fit TRBD1. Germline V gene lookup returns CDR1 MNHEY and CDR2 SMNVEV (reference sequence). The V and J ends lost 6 bases and 5 bases, in that order; junction bases with no gene match: 3. There are 13 residues in the CDR3. CDR3 coding DNA: TGTGCCAGCAGGGCACAGGGGACCGGGGAGCTGTTTTTT. This gives the protein CASRAQGTGELFF.

This clonotype was seen a few times. This rearrangement joins TRBV7-2 to TRBJ2-7, with TRBD2 matching over 10 bases. The CDR3 covers 15 residues. Germline loops: CDR1 SGHTA, CDR2 FQGNSA. V was pared by 6 bases and J by 0 bases, with 5 bases of the junction left unmatched. The CDR3 is CASSYLAGDSYEQYF. The CDR3 DNA follows: TGTGCCAGCAGTTACCTAGCGGGGGACTCCTACGAGCAGTACTTC.

This clonotype was detected ten times or more. This chain uses TRBV20-1 with TRBJ1-6; TRBD1 might be the D (6 bases). Trimming took off 1 base at V and 6 bases at J, with 10 bases between the two ends. CDR3 length: 14 residues. From germline, CDR1 is DFQATT and CDR2 SNEGSKA (reference sequence). The chain's CDR3 is CSARGGLLNSPLHF. CDR3 bases: TGCAGTGCTAGAGGGGGGCTCCTTAATTCACCCCTCCACTTT.

This clonotype has ten or more counts. J is TRBJ1-5 and V is TRBV6-1, with 7 positions matching TRBD1. J gave up 3 bases and V 5 bases, and 4 bases lay outside the gene matches. The CDR3 is 14 residues long. The germline V gene has CDR1 MNHNS and CDR2 SASEGT. For the CDR3, the DNA is TGTGCCAGCAGTCAGGGGGGAATCAATCAGCCCCAGCATTTT. Translated, it gives CASSQGGINQPQHF.

The table lists this clonotype with a few counts. This rearrangement joins TRBV20-1 to TRBJ2-1, with TRBD2 matching over 13 bases. The CDR3 is made up of 15 amino acids. Germline V gene lookup returns CDR1 DFQATT and CDR2 SNEGSKA (reference sequence). With 2 bases clipped from V and 5 bases from J, the junction kept 3 bases outside the gene matches. The CDR3 nucleotides read TGCAGTGCTAGACCCGGACTAGCGGGAGACAATGAGCAGTTCTTC. It is translated as CSARPGLAGDNEQFF.

Comment on this clonotype: This could be a read error, since a much larger clone is one nucleotide away. The V gene is TRBV3-1, the J gene TRBJ2-7, with TRBD2 matching over 11 bases. CDR1 is LGHDT, CDR2 YNNKEL, per germline (reference sequence). The J segment lost 2 bases and the V segment lost 3 bases, leaving 6 bases of the junction unmatched. CDR3 length: 16 residues. The CDR3 sequence: CASSHGLAGLPYEQYF. CDR3 nucleotide sequence: TGTGCCAGCAGCCACGGACTAGCGGGTCTCCCCTACGAGCAGTACTTC.

This clonotype was recorded many times. In DNA form, the CDR3 reads TGTGCCACTTCACCCCGCAGGAGAAGGTGCAATGAGCAGTTCTTC. Translation gives CATSPRRRRCNEQFF. The chain joins TRBV21-1 to TRBJ2-1; the listed D gene, TRBD2, was not tested against the DNA. TRBV21-1 is a pseudogene. The CDR3 totals 15 residues.

This clonotype came up many times. The chain combines TRBV11-2 with TRBJ2-5, with D possibly being TRBD2 (6 bases). Deletions cut 5 bases from V and 5 bases from J, with 18 bases between. This CDR3 region has 15 residues. The germline gives CDR1 SGHAT, CDR2 FQNNGV. CDR3 amino acids: CASSPLGGTGETQYF. In nucleotides, the CDR3 is TGTGCCAGCAGCCCTCTTGGGGGGACTGGGGAGACCCAGTACTTC.

This chain connects TRBV20-1 to TRBJ1-6; D is uncertain. V gave up 1 base and J gave up 8 bases, with 12 bases separating them. The germline V gene encodes CDR1 DFQATT and CDR2 SNEGSKA (reference sequence). This CDR3 spans 14 amino acids. Here the CDR3 DNA reads TGCAGTGCTAGAGTTTATCGAGAGGATTCACCCCTCCACTTT. Protein: CSARVYREDSPLHF.

The table lists this clonotype with a few counts. The chain is built from TRBV5-1 and TRBJ2-3; 9 bases line up with TRBD2. The germline V gene has CDR1 SGHRS and CDR2 YFSETQ. This CDR3 has 15 amino acids. Germline trimming cut 0 bases from V and 2 bases from J; bases unmatched to any gene: 1. The CDR3 nucleotides are TGCGCCAGCAGCTTGGGACTAGCGGACACAGATACGCAGTATTTT. It codes for CASSLGLADTDTQYF.

The J gene is TRBJ2-2, the V gene TRBV4-1, with 9 bases lining up with TRBD1. The V gene end was trimmed by 1 base and the J gene end by 6 bases; junction bases not matched to a gene: 12. The CDR3 contains 18 residues. Germline V lookup: CDR1 MGHRA, CDR2 YSYEKL. Here the CDR3 DNA reads TGCGCCAGCAGCCAAGTATCATTTGGACAGGGGTATCCCGGGGAGCTGTTTTTT. Translation: CASSQVSFGQGYPGELFF.

In its sample, this clonotype was seen many times. V gene TRBV24-1 combines with J gene TRBJ2-3; D uncertain. Looked up from germline, CDR1 is KGHDR and CDR2 is SFDVKD. This CDR3 region has 14 residues. The V and J ends lost 0 bases and 2 bases respectively, with 5 bases between them. The CDR3 nucleotides read TGTGCCACCAGTGATTTGAAAGTCACAGATACGCAGTATTTT. Its protein product is CATSDLKVTDTQYF.